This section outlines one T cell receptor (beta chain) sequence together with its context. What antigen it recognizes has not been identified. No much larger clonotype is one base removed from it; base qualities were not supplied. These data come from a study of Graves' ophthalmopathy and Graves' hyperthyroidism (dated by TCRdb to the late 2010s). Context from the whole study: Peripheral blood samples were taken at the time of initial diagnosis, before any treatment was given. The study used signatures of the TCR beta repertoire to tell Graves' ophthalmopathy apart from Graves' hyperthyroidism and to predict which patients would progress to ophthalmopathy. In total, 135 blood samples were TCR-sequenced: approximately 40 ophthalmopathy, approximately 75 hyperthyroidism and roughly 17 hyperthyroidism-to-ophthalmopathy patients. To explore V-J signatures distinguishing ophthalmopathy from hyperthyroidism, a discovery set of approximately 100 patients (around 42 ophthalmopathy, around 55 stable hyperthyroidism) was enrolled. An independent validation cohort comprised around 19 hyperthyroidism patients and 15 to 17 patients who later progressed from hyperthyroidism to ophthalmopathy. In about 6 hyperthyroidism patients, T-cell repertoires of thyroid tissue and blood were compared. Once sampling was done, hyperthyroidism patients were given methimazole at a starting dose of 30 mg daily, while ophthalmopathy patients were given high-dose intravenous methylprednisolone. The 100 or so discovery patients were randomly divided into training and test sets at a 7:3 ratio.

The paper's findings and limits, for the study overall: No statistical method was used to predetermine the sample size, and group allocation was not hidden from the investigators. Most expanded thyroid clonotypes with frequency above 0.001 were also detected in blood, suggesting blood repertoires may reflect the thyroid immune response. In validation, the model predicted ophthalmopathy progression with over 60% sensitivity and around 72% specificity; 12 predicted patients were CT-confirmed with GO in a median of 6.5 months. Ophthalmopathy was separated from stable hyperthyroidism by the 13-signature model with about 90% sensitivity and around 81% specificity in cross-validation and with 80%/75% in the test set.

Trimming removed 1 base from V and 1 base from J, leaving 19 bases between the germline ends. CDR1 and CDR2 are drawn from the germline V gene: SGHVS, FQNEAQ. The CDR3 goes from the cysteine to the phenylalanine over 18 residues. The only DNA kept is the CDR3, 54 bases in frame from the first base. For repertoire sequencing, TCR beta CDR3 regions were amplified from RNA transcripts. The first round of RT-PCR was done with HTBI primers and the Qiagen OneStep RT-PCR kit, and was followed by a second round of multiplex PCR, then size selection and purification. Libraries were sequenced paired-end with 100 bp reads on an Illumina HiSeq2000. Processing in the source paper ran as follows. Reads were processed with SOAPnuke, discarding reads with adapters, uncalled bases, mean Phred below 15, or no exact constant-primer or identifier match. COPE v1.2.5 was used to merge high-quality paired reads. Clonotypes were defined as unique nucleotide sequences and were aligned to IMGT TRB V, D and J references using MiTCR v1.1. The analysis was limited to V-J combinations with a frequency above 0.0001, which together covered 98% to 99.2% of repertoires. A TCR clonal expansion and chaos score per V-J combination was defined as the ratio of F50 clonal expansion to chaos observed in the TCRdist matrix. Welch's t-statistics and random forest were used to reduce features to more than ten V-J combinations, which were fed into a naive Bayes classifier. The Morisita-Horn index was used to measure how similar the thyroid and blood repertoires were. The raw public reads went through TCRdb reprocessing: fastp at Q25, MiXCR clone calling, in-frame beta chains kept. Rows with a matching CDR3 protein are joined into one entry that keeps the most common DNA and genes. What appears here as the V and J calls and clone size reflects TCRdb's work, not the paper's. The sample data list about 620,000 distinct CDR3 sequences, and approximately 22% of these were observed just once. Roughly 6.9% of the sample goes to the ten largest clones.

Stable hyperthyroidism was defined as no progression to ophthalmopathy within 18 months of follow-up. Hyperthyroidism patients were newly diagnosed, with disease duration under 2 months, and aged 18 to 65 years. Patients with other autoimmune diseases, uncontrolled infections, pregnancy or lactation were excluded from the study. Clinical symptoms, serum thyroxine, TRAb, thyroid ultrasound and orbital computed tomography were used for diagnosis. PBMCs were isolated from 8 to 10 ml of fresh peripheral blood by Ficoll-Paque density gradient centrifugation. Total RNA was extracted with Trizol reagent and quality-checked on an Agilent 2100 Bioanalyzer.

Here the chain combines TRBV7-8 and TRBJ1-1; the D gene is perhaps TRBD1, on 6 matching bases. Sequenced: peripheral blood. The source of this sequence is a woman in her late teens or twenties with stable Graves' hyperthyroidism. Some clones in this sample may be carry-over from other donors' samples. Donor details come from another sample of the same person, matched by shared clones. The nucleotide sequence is TGTGCCAGCAGCTTAGTTGCCGGGACACCTAAGCCGAACACTGAAGCTTTCTTT. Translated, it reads CASSLVAGTPKPNTEAFF.